The present entry profiles one T cell receptor (beta chain) with its context. Germline lookup yields CDR1 SGHRS and CDR2 YFSETQ. V gave up 8 bases and J gave up 3 bases, with 23 bases separating them. The CDR3 loop spans 16 amino acids. CD8 cells regarded as naive lacked CD45RO, were positively chosen for CCR7, and omitted terminally differentiated effector memory CD45RA+ cells. Generated by immunoSEQ multiplex PCR, the TCRdb table keeps only in-frame clones and is missing some. The top ten hold more than 0.95% of the sample, which has 2 million or so clones, around 96% seen once. These data belong to a study of shared clonotypes between healthy human individuals.

V gene TRBV5-1 combines with J gene TRBJ1-2, with D possibly matching TRBD1 (5 bases). Sequencing used naive CD8+ T cells sorted from blood. This clonotype was obtained from a man younger than 35 in good health. The CDR3 DNA reads TGCGCCAGTGCTGTGGGGGAGTTCAGGTCGGACTATGGCTACACCTTC. This sequence encodes CASAVGEFRSDYGYTF.